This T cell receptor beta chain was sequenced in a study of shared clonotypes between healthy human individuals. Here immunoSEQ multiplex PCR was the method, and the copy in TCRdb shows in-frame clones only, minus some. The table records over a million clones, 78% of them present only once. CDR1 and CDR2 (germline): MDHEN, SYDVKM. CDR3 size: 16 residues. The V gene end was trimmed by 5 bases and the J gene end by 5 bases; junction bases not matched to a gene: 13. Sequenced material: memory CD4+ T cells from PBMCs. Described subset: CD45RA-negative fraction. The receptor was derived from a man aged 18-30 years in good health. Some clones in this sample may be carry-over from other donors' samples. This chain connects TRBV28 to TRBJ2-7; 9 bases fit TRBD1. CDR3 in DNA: TGTGCCAGCAGTCCACCCCCGGGACAGGGAGGCCACGAGCAGTACTTC. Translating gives CASSPPPGQGGHEQYF.